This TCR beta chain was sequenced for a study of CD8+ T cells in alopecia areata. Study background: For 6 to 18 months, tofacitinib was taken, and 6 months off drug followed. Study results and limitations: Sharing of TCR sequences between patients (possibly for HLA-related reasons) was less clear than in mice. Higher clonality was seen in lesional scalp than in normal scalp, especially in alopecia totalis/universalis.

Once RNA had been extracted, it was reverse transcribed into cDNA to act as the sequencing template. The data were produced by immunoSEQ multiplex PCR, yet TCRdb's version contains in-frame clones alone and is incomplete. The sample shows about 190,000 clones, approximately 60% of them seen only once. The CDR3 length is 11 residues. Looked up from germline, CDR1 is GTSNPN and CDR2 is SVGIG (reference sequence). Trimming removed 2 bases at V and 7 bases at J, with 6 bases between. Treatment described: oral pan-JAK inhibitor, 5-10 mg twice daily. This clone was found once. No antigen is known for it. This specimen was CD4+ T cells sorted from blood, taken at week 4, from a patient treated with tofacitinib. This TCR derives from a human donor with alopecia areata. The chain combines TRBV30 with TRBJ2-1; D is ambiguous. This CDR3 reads CAWSHRNEQFF. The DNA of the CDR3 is TGTGCCTGGAGTCACCGGAATGAGCAGTTCTTC.